These 21 T cell receptor beta chains were all obtained from the same sample, sequenced in a study of cytomegalovirus exposure and HLA in healthy donors. Assay used: immunoSEQ multiplex PCR; TCRdb lists only in-frame clones, some missing. The profile shows more than 250,000 clones, approximately 90% of them singletons. Sequencing was performed on PBMCs. The receptors here all came from a young woman in good health and CMV-seronegative.

A single count supports this clone. The chain uses TRBV10-3 and TRBJ1-2, with TRBD1 matching over 10 bases. Trimming removed 10 bases from V and 6 bases from J; junction bases left unmatched: 5. This CDR3 is built from 12 residues. CDR1 is ENHRY and CDR2 is SYGVKD in the germline V gene. For the CDR3, the DNA is TGTGCCACCAAGGACAGGGGGGATGGCTACACCTTC. Residues: CATKDRGDGYTF.

The chain is built from TRBV27 and TRBJ1-2; D is undetermined. This CDR3 has 13 amino acids. The germline V gene encodes CDR1 MNHEY and CDR2 SMNVEV (reference sequence). Trimming left V 2 bases short and J 4 bases short, with 8 bases between. The CDR3 sequence is CASSLGPRYGYTF. CDR3 DNA: TGTGCCAGCAGTTTAGGGCCGCGCTATGGCTACACCTTC.

The chain joins TRBV29-1 to TRBJ2-7; TRBD1 aligns across 7 bases. Germline lookup yields CDR1 SQVTM and CDR2 ANQGSEA. This CDR3 region has 13 residues. V trimming: 7 bases; J trimming: 0 bases; junction bases outside the gene matches: 6. The CDR3 reads CSAYDRVSYEQYF. The CDR3 bases are TGCAGCGCTTATGACAGGGTCTCCTACGAGCAGTACTTC.

J is TRBJ1-2 and V is TRBV18; D may be TRBD1 (6 bases). Trimming pared 4 bases from V and 2 bases from J, leaving 8 bases between. The CDR3 runs to 13 residues. Germline V gene data show CDR1 as KGHSH and CDR2 as LQKENI. Here the CDR3 DNA reads TGTGCCAGCTCACTACAGGGAAACTATGGCTACACCTTC. It yields the protein CASSLQGNYGYTF.

The table lists this clone with a count of one. The chain uses TRBV5-6 and TRBJ2-7; 8 positions match TRBD1. CDR1 is SGHDT and CDR2 is YYEEEE in the germline V gene. The CDR3 covers 13 residues. The V segment lost 4 bases and the J segment 3 bases; nucleotides outside the gene matches: 3. CDR3 region: CASSGGQGYEQYF. CDR3 DNA sequence: TGTGCCAGCAGCGGCGGACAGGGCTACGAGCAGTACTTC.

This clone appeared once. The chain employs TRBV27 and TRBJ2-3; TRBD1 agrees at 8 bases. The germline V gene has CDR1 MNHEY and CDR2 SMNVEV (reference sequence). The CDR3 spans 17 residues. V shed 2 bases and J 2 bases; nucleotides not matched to a gene: 9. CDR3 residues: CASSLHRTGTATDTQYF. The CDR3 bases are TGTGCCAGCAGTTTACACCGGACAGGGACTGCCACAGATACGCAGTATTTT.

The V call is TRBV6-5, the J call TRBJ2-3; 8 positions match TRBD2. CDR1 is MNHEY, CDR2 SVGAGI, per germline. This CDR3 is 16 amino acids long. V shed 1 base, J shed 3 bases, and the junction held 6 bases outside the gene matches. The CDR3 nucleotides read TGTGCCAGCAGTTACTTTTCGGGAGGGGGAACAGATACGCAGTATTTT. It specifies CASSYFSGGGTDTQYF.

The chain links TRBV28 to TRBJ2-7; no reliable D call. In germline, CDR1 is MDHEN, CDR2 SYDVKM. The ends were cut back, 6 bases at V and 3 bases at J, with 6 bases in the middle. The CDR3 length is 11 residues. CDR3 residues: CASRSYYEQYF. Written as DNA, the CDR3 is TGTGCCAGCAGATCGTACTACGAGCAGTACTTC. The variable domain in full, completed from reference TRBV28 and TRBJ2-7, reads DVKVTQSSRYLVKRTGEKVFLECVQDMDHENMFWYRQDPGLGLRLIYFSYDVKMKEKGDIPEGYSVSREKKERFSLILESASTNQTSMYLCASRSYYEQYFGPGTRLTVT.

The chain combines TRBV25-1 with TRBJ2-3, with D possibly matching TRBD1 (7 bases). The CDR3 runs to 14 residues. V shed 3 bases and J shed 8 bases, with 15 bases lying between them. Germline-derived CDR1 and CDR2 are MGHDK and SYGVNS. CDR3 DNA sequence: TGTGCCAGCAGTGAGATAGGGGGCGGGACTACGCAGTATTTT. Translation: CASSEIGGGTTQYF.

The chain employs TRBV6-7 and TRBJ2-1, with 11 positions matching TRBD2. TRBV6-7 is an ORF, with its function uncertain. Losses at the gene ends were 0 bases for V and 4 bases for J; bases not matched to a gene: 5. The CDR3 sequence is 17 residues long. The CDR3 nucleotides are TGTGCCAGCAGTTACTCCCCGACTAGCGGGATATACAATGAGCAGTTCTTC. Protein sequence: CASSYSPTSGIYNEQFF.

The chain links TRBV4-1 to TRBJ1-1, with 7 positions matching TRBD1. CDR1 is MGHRA, CDR2 YSYEKL, per germline. The V and J ends lost 4 bases and 6 bases, in that order; junction bases with no gene match: 5. The CDR3 length is 13 residues. The CDR3 sequence: CASSRTGTAEAFF. In DNA, the CDR3 is TGCGCCAGCAGCCGAACCGGGACAGCTGAAGCTTTCTTT.

This chain connects TRBV4-2 to TRBJ2-1; 8 nucleotides agree with TRBD1. CDR3 length: 16 residues. V lost 4 bases to trimming and J lost 2 bases; unmatched junction nucleotides: 7. CDR1 and CDR2 (germline): LGHNA, YNFKEQ. This CDR3 reads CASSLGQVQTYNEQFF. For the CDR3, the DNA is TGTGCCAGCAGCCTGGGACAGGTCCAGACCTACAATGAGCAGTTCTTC.

The chain combines TRBV6-5 with TRBJ1-2; no clear D gene. Germline loops: CDR1 MNHEY, CDR2 SVGAGI. The CDR3 totals 15 residues. Between the trimmed V and J ends, which lost 0 bases and 6 bases, there was a span of 14 bases. The chain's CDR3 is CASSYSRPGENGYTF. In DNA form, the CDR3 reads TGTGCCAGCAGTTACTCGAGGCCCGGGGAGAATGGCTACACCTTC.

This clone was observed a single time. This sequence joins TRBV5-1 and TRBJ2-7; 12 positions agree with TRBD2. This CDR3 spans 15 amino acids. Germline V lookup: CDR1 SGHRS, CDR2 YFSETQ. J gave up 3 bases and V 2 bases, and 3 bases lay outside the gene matches. The CDR3 DNA reads as TGCGCCAGCAGCTTTGGACTAGCGGGAAACTACGAGCAGTACTTC. Translated, it gives CASSFGLAGNYEQYF.

This rearrangement joins TRBV7-2 to TRBJ2-7; possibly TRBD2 for D (6 bases). This CDR3 spans 14 amino acids. CDR1 and CDR2 from the germline V gene are SGHTA and FQGNSA. Trimming left V 5 bases short and J 2 bases short, with 13 bases between. CDR3: CASSRLAGPYEQYF. CDR3 nucleotide sequence: TGTGCCAGCAGCAGGTTGGCGGGACCCTACGAGCAGTACTTC.

The chain joins TRBV29-1 to TRBJ1-2, with D possibly matching TRBD1 (5 bases). CDR3 length: 12 residues. V was shortened by 3 bases and J by 4 bases, with 9 bases between the two germline ends. CDR1 is SQVTM, CDR2 ANQGSEA, per germline. The CDR3 DNA sequence: TGCAGCGTTGACCAGGGCGGCTATGGCTACACCTTC. Its protein is CSVDQGGYGYTF.

The CDR3 DNA is TGTGCCAGCAGCTCGCTCGGACAGGGCACAGATACGCAGTATTTT. Residues: CASSSLGQGTDTQYF. V and J are TRBV11-2 and TRBJ2-3; 7 bases fit TRBD1. This CDR3 is 15 amino acids long. From germline, CDR1 is SGHAT and CDR2 FQNNGV. The V gene end was trimmed by 4 bases and the J gene end by 1 base; junction bases not matched to a gene: 5.

Comments on this clone: Other DNA sequences of this sample code for an identical CDR3. The V call is TRBV28, the J call TRBJ2-2; maybe TRBD1 (5 bases). CDR1 MDHEN and CDR2 SYDVKM come from the germline V gene. The CDR3 has 13 residues. V lost 2 bases and J lost 4, with 5 bases in between. Here the CDR3 DNA reads TGTGCCAGCAGTTTACAGGGCACCGGGGAGCTGTTTTTT. Residues: CASSLQGTGELFF.

The chain links TRBV7-2 to TRBJ2-5, with a tentative D call TRBD2 (7 bases). In germline, CDR1 is SGHTA, CDR2 FQGNSA. V dropped 2 bases and J dropped 5 bases, with 15 bases sitting between them. This CDR3 is 15 amino acids long. The CDR3 DNA sequence: TGTGCCAGCAGCTTATTAAGGGGGGGTATGGAGACCCAGTACTTC. The encoded protein is CASSLLRGGMETQYF.

This clone was picked up one time. This sequence joins TRBV27 and TRBJ1-1; weak D call: TRBD1 (5 bases). Trimming removed 5 bases at V and 5 bases at J, with 18 bases between. Germline V gene lookup returns CDR1 MNHEY and CDR2 SMNVEV (reference sequence). The CDR3 extends over 15 amino acids. The chain's CDR3 is CASSRLTAGGTEAFF. The CDR3 region has the DNA TGTGCCAGCAGTCGCCTCACGGCGGGGGGGACTGAAGCTTTCTTT.

The CDR3 nucleotides read TGTGCCAGCAGCTTAGGAAACACGGAGGGGACCCAGTACTTC. Protein: CASSLGNTEGTQYF. The chain combines TRBV7-6 with TRBJ2-5; D might be TRBD2 (6 bases). The CDR3 runs 14 residues. Trimming pared 1 base from V and 7 bases from J, leaving 13 bases between. The germline V gene has CDR1 SGHVS and CDR2 FNYEAQ.